This record covers a single T cell receptor (beta chain). Which antigen it targets is not known. No base quality information exists; no much larger clone differs at one position. The sample comes from a study of cytomegalovirus exposure and HLA in healthy donors (dated by TCRdb to 2017 to 2019). Turning to the overall study: An earlier analysis of a few hundred of the donors reported 276 Gb of sequence data and some 110 million unique TCR beta sequences obtained from roughly 180 million T cells. Every discovery cohort repertoire had been produced on one sequencing platform. On average, approximately 250,000 unique TCR beta nucleotide sequences were sequenced per donor among a few hundred genotyped donors of the cohort, with roughly 18% of those sequences being non-productive. Typing coverage differed by locus: A, B, C, DRB1 and DQB1 were typed in roughly 629-630 donors, DQA1 in about 510, DPA1 in 600 to 610, and DPB1 in just under 490. An early release covering 550 to 650 HLA-typed donors comprised about 320 gigabases of sequencing data and around 80 million unique TCR sequences. To predict cytomegalovirus infection status, the study combined high-throughput TCR immunosequencing, statistical association of individual TCRs with disease status, and machine learning. Because of strong linkage in the cohort, roughly five DR-DQ haplotypes were treated as single units for association and clustering. To study patterns of TCR occurrence, a later analysis re-analyzed previously published TCR beta repertoires from under 750 donors and added high-resolution HLA genotyping. Of the 300 to 400 genotyped donors, about 80% fell in the genetic ancestry cluster associated with self-reported Caucasian donors. HLA typing covered class I and class II loci at four-digit resolution. Along with the approximately 700-subject first cohort, a separate validation cohort of 120 different subjects was used. An earlier analysis of some 500 of the donors applied high-throughput TCR beta sequencing to assess whether each TCR beta V gene segment acted as functional or pseudogenic. The study was designed to test whether signatures of past pathogen exposure could be identified by cataloging public T cell receptors. In a later genetic analysis, genome-wide SNP genotypes for about 55% of the roughly 700 donors were used, and that subset was treated as a discovery cohort. Rather than using new phenotypic data, the later analysis identified candidate immune exposures from TCR beta sequences and from how often those sequences occurred across donors. The study used immunosequencing to profile the T cell repertoires of some 600 subjects and linked those repertoires to cytomegalovirus serostatus. Donor age, sex, ethnicity and CMV serostatus were compiled together with the repertoire data. What the work shows at the level of the full study, not this receptor alone: Correlated functional status among segregating V segments might be attributable to linkage disequilibrium, but an unknown experimental factor could not be ruled out. When HLA alleles, especially DR and DQ, strongly co-occurred, TCR associations were difficult to assign to individual alleles. Cytomegalovirus status was reported to be diagnosed by the classifier with high specificity and sensitivity in both the original and validation cohorts. Immune exposure information for the cohort was limited to CMV serostatus. The cohort was sequenced for TCR beta chains only, and without alpha or paired-chain data the features that could be detected were limited. Three of the identified cytomegalovirus-associated TCR beta chains were confirmed in vitro to be specific for cytomegalovirus antigens. Compared with equally common non-associated chains, HLA-associated TCR beta chains in a later analysis were more clonally expanded and had lower generation probabilities. A later genetic analysis reported fewer N-insertions in productive TCRs among donors in an Asian-associated ancestry cluster than the roughly 650-donor mean. In a later analysis, the rate of TCR association differed among HLA loci, with DRB1 alleles having the most associated TCRs and HLA-C alleles having the fewest. A total of 164 TCR beta chains were listed by the study as associated with cytomegalovirus. A further reported finding was that TCR beta sequences accurately predicted the HLA-A and HLA-B alleles for most subjects in the first cohort. Most TCR sequences were seen in very few donors, while some public TCRs were found in many individuals. A later genetic analysis associated a missense DCLRE1C variant with V-gene and J-gene trimming of TCR beta chains, and an independent cohort replicated the association. HLA typing was unavailable for some donors at each locus, so association tests used only the typed subset. The authors suggested that the approach could potentially be generalized to other disease states and immunological phenotypes. The sequencing pipeline was judged likely to have produced a cluster of highly shared sequence variants as a technical artifact. Because the 87-base-pair reads could not distinguish some IMGT-functional V segments, including TRBV6-2 and TRBV6-3, those segments were excluded. According to a later analysis, most CMV-associated TCR beta chains appeared to be HLA-restricted, and the HLA associations seemed to be driven largely by CMV exposure. Broadly in line with IMGT annotations, most TCR beta V segments showed up in productive rearrangements about 87% or about 30% of the time in an earlier analysis of 450 to 750 of the donors. Because counts were too low, about 18 rarely observed V segments, including chromosome 9 orphons, were left out of the earlier analysis of over 550 of the donors. Sequencing depth was assumed to be roughly uniform across donors in the presence/absence analyses, though that assumption may not hold. According to a later analysis, parvovirus B19, influenza, CMV and Epstein-Barr virus appeared linked to several top co-occurrence clusters. In a later analysis, some 17,000 TCR beta sequences were associated with specific HLA alleles at a false discovery rate of 0.05.

The library was produced with the immunoSEQ multiplex PCR assay. The multiplex PCR relied on a mix of 60 forward primers for TCR Vbeta segments and 13 reverse primers for TCR Jbeta segments. The CDR3 region of rearranged TCR beta genes was amplified from genomic DNA by a multiplex PCR assay. Amplified TCR beta libraries were sequenced as 87-base-pair reads on the Illumina HiSeq System. From the authors' description of their analysis: A later analysis counted approximately 74 million unique TCR beta chains across the 500 to 850 repertoires, and roughly 10 million of these chains were shared by at least two donors. Raw reads were error-corrected and collapsed into unique sequences by a nearest-neighbor algorithm in which closely related sequences were merged to remove PCR and sequencing errors. To assign V, D and J gene segments, CDR3 sequences were aligned to IMGT reference sequences. Each retained sequence needed at least a six-nucleotide match to both a V gene segment and a J gene segment. A rearrangement counted as productive if the CDR3 had no stop codons and remained in frame with V and J, and every other rearrangement counted as non-productive. Following IMGT convention, CDR3 was defined as the stretch from the second conserved V-encoded cysteine up to the conserved J-encoded phenylalanine. The earlier analysis of 587 of the donors excluded any sequence lacking an unambiguous match to a single V gene segment. In an earlier analysis of more than 500 of the donors, a V segment was called functional when productive rearrangements were above 56.7%, and segregating when the standard deviation between donors exceeded 5%. A statistical classification framework was developed to diagnose cytomegalovirus status using the catalog of TCR beta chain sequences. In a later analysis, TCR nucleotide sequences were compared against IMGT/GENE-DB human TR gene sequences so that V and J genes could be assigned. The TCRdist pipeline was used in a later analysis to assign CDR3 sequences and most-parsimonious VDJ recombination scenarios. In a later analysis, every TCR beta chain was defined by the combination of its CDR3 amino acid sequence and its V-gene family, and reads without a unique V-gene family were dropped. As a way to deal with suspected cross-contamination and a sequencing artifact, a later analysis dropped 450 to 600 nucleotide sequences that were highly shared and had low generation probability. A later analysis calculated a clonal expansion index for each public chain from normalized within-repertoire ranks of inferred template counts. Generation probabilities in a later analysis came from a VDJ recombination model fitted to out-of-frame rearrangements, and those results were checked against IGoR. In a later analysis, hypergeometric tests were used to score TCR-TCR, TCR-HLA and TCR-CMV co-occurrence, with a repertoire-size bias correction applied to TCR pairs. In a later analysis, false discovery rates were estimated by permuting HLA or CMV assignments 20 times. In a later analysis, co-occurring TCRs were grouped with DBSCAN, and TCRdist sequence similarity was added when clustering was performed within HLA-allele-positive subsets. Co-occurrence clustering excluded repertoires with fewer than 30,000 or more than 120,000 public chains, plus five with anomalous nucleotide sharing. TCRdb limited this immuneACCESS table to in-frame rearrangements with V and J called. A share of clones is missing; checked studies link under half to unresolved V genes, and the rest is unexplained. V and J calls and clone size are copied from that table; D and trimming were computed from the DNA. The table for this sample lists roughly 110,000 clones; around 77% of them were counted only once. The ten top clones hold less than 2.5% of the sample.

Unmatched junction bases come to 13, with V trimmed by 5 bases and J by 7 bases. The germline V gene gives CDR1 as SGHTA and CDR2 as FQGNSA. Including the terminal cysteine and phenylalanine, the CDR3 comprises 16 residues. CDR3 DNA is the only sequence kept; it has 48 bases, read in frame from the first base. The cohort was made up of around 720 healthy bone marrow donors. Cohort members were all nominally healthy when sampled, although unrecorded immune exposures were likely present. The donor was CMV seronegative and belonged to the group of 352 seronegative cohort members. Every donor gave a peripheral blood sample, and the peripheral blood mononuclear cells from that sample were used for TCR beta sequencing. Genomic DNA extraction from the blood cell samples was performed with the Qiagen DNeasy Blood Extraction Kit.

The chain couples TRBV7-2 to TRBJ1-1, and 10 junction bases match TRBD1. The TCR comes from a man aged 18 to 29 in good health and CMV-seronegative. Sequencing was done on a sample of PBMCs. The DNA sequence reads TGTGCCAGCAGCCCTACTACCCTGACAGGGGGCTTTGAAGCTTTCTTT. The encoded protein is CASSPTTLTGGFEAFF.